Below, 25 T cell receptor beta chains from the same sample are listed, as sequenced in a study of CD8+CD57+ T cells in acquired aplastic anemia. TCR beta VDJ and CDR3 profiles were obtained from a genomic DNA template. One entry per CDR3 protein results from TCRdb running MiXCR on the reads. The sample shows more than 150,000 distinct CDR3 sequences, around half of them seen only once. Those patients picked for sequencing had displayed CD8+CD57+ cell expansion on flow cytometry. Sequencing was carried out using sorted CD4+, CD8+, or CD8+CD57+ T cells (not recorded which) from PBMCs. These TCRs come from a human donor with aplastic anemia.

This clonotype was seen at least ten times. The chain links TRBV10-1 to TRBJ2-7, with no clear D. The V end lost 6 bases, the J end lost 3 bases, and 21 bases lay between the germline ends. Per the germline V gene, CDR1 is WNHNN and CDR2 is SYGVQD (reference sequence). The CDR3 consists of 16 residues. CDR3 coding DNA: TGCGCCAGCAGCCCCCTACGGCAGATCCCGAGCTACGAGCAGTACTTC. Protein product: CASSPLRQIPSYEQYF.

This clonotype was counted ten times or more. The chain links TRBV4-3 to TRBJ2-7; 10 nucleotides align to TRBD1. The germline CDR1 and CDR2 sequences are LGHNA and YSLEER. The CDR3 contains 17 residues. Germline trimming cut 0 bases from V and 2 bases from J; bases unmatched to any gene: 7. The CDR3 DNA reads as TGCGCCAGCAGCCAAGATGATGGGACAGGGGCTACCTACGAGCAGTACTTC. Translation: CASSQDDGTGATYEQYF.

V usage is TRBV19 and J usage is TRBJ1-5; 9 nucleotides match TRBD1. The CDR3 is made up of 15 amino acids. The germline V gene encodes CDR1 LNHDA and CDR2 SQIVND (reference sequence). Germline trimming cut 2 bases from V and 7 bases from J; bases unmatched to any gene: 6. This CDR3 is CASSIMGQGGQPQHF. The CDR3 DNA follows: TGTGCCAGTAGTATAATGGGACAGGGCGGACAGCCCCAGCATTTT.

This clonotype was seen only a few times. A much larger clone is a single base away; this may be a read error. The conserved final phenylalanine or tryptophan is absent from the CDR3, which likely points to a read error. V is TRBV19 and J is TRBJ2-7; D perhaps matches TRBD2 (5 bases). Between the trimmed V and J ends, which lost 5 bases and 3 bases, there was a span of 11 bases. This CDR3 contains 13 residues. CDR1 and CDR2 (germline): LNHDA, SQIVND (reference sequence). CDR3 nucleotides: TGTGCCAGTAGTCCGGGATTAGTCTACGAGCAGTACCTC. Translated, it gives CASSPGLVYEQYL.

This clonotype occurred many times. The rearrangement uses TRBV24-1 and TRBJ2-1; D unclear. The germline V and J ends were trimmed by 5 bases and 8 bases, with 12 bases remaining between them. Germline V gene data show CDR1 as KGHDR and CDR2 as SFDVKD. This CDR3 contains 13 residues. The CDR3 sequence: CATSVYPLDEQFF. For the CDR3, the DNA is TGTGCCACCAGTGTATACCCGTTAGATGAGCAGTTCTTC.

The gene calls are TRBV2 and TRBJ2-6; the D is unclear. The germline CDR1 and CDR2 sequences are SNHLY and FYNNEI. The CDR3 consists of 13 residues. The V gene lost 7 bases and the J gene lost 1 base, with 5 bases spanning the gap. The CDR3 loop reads CASTASGANVLTF. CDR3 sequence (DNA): TGTGCCAGCACTGCGTCTGGGGCCAACGTCCTGACTTTC.

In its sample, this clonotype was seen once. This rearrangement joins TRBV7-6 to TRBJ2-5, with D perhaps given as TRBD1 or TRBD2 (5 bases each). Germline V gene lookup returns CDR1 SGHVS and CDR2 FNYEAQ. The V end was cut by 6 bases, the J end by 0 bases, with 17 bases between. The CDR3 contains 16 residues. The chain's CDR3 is CASSLSGTAYQETQYF. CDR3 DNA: TGTGCCAGCAGTTTATCTGGGACGGCGTACCAAGAGACCCAGTACTTC.

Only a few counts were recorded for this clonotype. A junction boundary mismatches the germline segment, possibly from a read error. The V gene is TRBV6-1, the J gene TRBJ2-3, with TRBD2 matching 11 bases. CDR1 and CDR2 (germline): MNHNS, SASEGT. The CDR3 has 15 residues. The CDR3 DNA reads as TGTGCCGGCAGGGTGTTAGCGGGAGGGCAAGATACGCAGTATTTT. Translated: CAGRVLAGGQDTQYF.

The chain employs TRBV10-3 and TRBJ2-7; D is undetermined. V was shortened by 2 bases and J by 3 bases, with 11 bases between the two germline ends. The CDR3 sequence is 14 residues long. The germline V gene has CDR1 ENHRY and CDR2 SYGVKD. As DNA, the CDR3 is TGTGCCATCAGTGAGGGAGAGACCGACTACGAGCAGTACTTC. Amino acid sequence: CAISEGETDYEQYF.

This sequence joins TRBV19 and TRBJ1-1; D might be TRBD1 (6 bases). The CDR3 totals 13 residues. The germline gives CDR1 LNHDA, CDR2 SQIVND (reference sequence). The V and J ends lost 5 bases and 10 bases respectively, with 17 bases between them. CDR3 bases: TGTGCCAGTAGTTCCAGGGGCAACACTAGAGCTTTCTTT. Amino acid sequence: CASSSRGNTRAFF.

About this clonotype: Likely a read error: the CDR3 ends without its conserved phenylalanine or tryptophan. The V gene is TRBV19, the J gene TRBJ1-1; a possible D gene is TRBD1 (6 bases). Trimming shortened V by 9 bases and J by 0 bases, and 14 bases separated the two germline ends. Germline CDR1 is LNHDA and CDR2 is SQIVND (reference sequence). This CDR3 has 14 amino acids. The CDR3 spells CASRGDMVNTEAFL. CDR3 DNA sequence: TGTGCCAGCCGTGGGGACATGGTGAACACTGAAGCTTTCCTT.

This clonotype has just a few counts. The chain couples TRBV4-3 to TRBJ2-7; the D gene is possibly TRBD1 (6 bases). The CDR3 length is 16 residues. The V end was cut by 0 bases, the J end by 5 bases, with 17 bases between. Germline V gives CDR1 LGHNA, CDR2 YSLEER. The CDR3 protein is CASSQDFYGPGDEQYF. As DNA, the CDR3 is TGCGCCAGCAGCCAAGATTTTTACGGCCCAGGGGACGAGCAGTACTTC.

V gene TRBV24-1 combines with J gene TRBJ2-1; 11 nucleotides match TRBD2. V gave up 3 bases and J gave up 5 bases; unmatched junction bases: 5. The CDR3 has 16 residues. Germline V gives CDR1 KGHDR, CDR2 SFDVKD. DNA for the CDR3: TGTGCCACCAGTGATAGGGGACTAGCGGAAAACAATGAGCAGTTCTTC. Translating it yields CATSDRGLAENNEQFF.

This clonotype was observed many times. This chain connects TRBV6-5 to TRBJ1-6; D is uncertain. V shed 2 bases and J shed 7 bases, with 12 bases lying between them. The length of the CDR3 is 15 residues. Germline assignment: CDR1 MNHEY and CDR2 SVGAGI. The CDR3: CASSYGIAANSPLHF. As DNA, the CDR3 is TGTGCCAGCAGTTACGGGATTGCGGCGAATTCACCCCTCCACTTT.

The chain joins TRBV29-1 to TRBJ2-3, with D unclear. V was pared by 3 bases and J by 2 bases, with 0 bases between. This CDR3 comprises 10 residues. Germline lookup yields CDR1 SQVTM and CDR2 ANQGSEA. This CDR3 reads CSVDTDTQYF. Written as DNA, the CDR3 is TGCAGCGTTGACACAGATACGCAGTATTTT.

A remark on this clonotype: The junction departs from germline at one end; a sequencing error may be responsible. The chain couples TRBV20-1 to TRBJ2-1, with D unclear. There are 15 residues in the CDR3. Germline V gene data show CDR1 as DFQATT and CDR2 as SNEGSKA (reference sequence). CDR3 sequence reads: CSASGVVGVYSEQFF. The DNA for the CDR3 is TGCAGTGCCTCAGGCGTAGTTGGGGTCTACAGTGAGCAGTTCTTC.

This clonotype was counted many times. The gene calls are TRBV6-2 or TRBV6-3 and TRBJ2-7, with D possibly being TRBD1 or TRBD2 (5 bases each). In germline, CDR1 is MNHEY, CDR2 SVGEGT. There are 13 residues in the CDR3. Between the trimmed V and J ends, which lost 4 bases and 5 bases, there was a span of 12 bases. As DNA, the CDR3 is TGTGCCAGCAGTTTCAGGGACCCCCACGAGCAGTACTTC. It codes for CASSFRDPHEQYF.

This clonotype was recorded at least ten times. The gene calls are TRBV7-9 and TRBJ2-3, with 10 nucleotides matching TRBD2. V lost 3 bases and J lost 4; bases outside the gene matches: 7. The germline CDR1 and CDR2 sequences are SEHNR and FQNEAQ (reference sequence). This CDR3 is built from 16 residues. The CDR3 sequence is CASSFPLAGEADTQYF. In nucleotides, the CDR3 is TGTGCCAGCAGCTTCCCTCTAGCGGGAGAGGCAGATACGCAGTATTTT. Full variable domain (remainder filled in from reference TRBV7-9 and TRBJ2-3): DTGVSQNPRHKITKRGQNVTFRCDPISEHNRLYWYRQTLGQGPEFLTYFQNEAQLEKSRLLSDRFSAERPKGSFSTLEIQRTEQGDSAMYLCASSFPLAGEADTQYFGPGTRLTVL.

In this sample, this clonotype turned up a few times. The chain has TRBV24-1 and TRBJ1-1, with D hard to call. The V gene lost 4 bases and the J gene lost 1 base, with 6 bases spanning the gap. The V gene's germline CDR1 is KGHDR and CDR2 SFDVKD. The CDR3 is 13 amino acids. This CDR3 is CATSDPGNTEAFF. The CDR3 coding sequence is TGTGCCACCAGTGACCCGGGGAACACTGAAGCTTTCTTT.

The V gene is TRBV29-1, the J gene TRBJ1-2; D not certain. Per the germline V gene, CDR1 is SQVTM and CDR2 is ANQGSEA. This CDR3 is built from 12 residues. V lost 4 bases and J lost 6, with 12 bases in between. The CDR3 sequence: CSVVLAPDGYTF. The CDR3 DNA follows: TGCAGCGTTGTACTGGCTCCGGATGGCTACACCTTC.

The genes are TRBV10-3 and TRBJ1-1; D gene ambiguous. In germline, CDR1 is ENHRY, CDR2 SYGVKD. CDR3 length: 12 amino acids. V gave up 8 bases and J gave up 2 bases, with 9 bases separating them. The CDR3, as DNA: TGTGCCATCGGTAGAGATAACACTGAAGCTTTCTTT. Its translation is CAIGRDNTEAFF.

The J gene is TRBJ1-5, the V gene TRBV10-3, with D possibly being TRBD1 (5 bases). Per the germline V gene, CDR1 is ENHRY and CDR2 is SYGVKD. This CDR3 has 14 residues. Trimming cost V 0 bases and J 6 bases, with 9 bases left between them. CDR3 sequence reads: CAISESVRGQPQHF. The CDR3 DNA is TGTGCCATCAGTGAGTCGGTTAGGGGTCAGCCCCAGCATTTT.

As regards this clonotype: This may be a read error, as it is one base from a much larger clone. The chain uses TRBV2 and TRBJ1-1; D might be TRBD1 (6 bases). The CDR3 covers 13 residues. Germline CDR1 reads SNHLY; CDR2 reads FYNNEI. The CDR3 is CASSPGGHTEASF. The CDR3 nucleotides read TGTGCCAGCAGCCCCGGGGGACACACTGAAGCTTCCTTT.

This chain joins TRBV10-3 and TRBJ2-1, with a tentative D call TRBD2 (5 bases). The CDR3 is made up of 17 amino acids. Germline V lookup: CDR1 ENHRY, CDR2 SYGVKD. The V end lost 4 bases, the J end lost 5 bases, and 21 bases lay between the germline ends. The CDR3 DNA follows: TGTGCCATCAGTGCGCTTAGCGTCACCCTAGGAGACAATGAGCAGTTCTTC. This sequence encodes CAISALSVTLGDNEQFF.

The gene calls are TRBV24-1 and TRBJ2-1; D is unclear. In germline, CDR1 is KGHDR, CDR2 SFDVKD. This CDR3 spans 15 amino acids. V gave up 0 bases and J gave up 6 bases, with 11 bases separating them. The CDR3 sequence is CATSDLGVGANEQFF. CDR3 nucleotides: TGTGCCACCAGTGATTTGGGGGTCGGTGCCAATGAGCAGTTCTTC.